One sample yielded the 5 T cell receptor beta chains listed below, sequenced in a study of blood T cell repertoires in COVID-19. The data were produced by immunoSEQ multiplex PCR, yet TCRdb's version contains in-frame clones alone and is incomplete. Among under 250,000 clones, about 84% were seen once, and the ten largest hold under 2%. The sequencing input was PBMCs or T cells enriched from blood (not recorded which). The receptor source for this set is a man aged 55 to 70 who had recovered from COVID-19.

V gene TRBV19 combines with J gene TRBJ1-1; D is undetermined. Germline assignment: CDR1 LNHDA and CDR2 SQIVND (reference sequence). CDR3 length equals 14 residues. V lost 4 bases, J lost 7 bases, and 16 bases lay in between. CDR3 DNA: TGTGCCAGTAGTAGGAACCGGGGTACGAGTGAAGCTTTCTTT. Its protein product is CASSRNRGTSEAFF.

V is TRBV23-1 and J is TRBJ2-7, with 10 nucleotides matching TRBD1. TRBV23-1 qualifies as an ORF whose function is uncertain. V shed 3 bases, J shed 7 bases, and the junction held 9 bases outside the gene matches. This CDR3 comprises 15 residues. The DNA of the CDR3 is TGCGCCAGCAGTCACCGGGACAGGGGATTAGGTGAGCAGTACTTC. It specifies CASSHRDRGLGEQYF.

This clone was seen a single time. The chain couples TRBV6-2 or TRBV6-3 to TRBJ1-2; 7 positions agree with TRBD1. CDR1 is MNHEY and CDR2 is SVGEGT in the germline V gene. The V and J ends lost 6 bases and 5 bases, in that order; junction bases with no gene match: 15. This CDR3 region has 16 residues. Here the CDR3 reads CASSTGTANLRYGYTF. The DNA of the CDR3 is TGTGCCAGCAGCACCGGGACAGCAAACCTTCGATATGGCTACACCTTC.

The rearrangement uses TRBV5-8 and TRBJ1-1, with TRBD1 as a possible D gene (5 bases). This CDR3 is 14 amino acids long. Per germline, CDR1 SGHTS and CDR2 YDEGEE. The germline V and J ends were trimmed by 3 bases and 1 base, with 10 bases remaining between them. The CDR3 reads CASSWQGGNTEAFF. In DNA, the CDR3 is TGTGCCAGCAGCTGGCAGGGCGGGAACACTGAAGCTTTCTTT.

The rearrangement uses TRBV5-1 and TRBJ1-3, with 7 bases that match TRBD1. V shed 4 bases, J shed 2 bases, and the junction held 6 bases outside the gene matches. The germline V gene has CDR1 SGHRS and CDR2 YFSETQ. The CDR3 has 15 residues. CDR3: CASSTTGATGNTIYF. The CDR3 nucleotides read TGCGCCAGCAGCACCACAGGGGCCACTGGAAACACCATATATTTT.